This paragraph reports one TCR beta chain. This sample was included in a study of blood T cell repertoires in COVID-19. Study details: Some COVID-19 samples were acute and others convalescent; all came from the United States, Italy and Spain. The analysed material was cDNA or gDNA that came from T cells, B-cell-depleted T cells, or PBMCs.

The V gene's germline CDR1 is MNHEY and CDR2 SMNVEV (reference sequence). The CDR3 covers 16 residues. With V trimmed by 2 bases and J by 7 bases, 10 bases remained unmatched. Per the original methods: Using reference gene primer amplification, nucleated cell counts were estimated. Repertoires were generated with immunoSEQ multiplex PCR, while TCRdb's copy carries only in-frame clones and drops some. That table gives V, J and clone size, and the DNA gave D and trimming. Of about 210,000 clones in the sample, more than 70% were seen once. The chain is built from TRBV27 and TRBJ2-7; 11 nucleotides agree with TRBD2. The sequence derives from a woman between 50 and 59 years old with acute or convalescent COVID-19. The sample comprised peripheral blood. CDR3 residues: CASSLGAASGRREQYF. CDR3 nucleotides: TGTGCCAGCAGTTTAGGAGCCGCTAGCGGGAGGAGGGAGCAGTACTTC.